The 13 T cell receptor beta chains reported below all come from one sample, sequenced in a study of blood T cell repertoires in COVID-19. The table came from immunoSEQ multiplex PCR; TCRdb's copy has only in-frame clones and leaves some out. The sample holds 60,000 to 70,000 clones, about 78% seen once. The sequenced material came from peripheral blood. These receptors came from a woman aged 80 or over with acute or convalescent COVID-19.

This clone has only a few counts. This chain uses TRBV4-2 with TRBJ1-1; a weak D match, TRBD1 (6 bases). Germline CDR1 reads LGHNA; CDR2 reads YNFKEQ. The CDR3 covers 14 residues. Between the trimmed V and J ends, which lost 7 bases and 7 bases, there was a span of 19 bases. The chain's CDR3 is CASTMGGAQDEAFF. The CDR3 bases are TGTGCCAGCACCATGGGGGGGGCCCAGGATGAAGCTTTCTTT.

V and J are TRBV7-9 and TRBJ2-3, with TRBD1 matching over 8 bases. The V gene's germline CDR1 is SEHNR and CDR2 FQNEAQ (reference sequence). The V and J ends lost 5 bases and 3 bases, in that order; junction bases with no gene match: 7. The CDR3 contains 15 residues. The DNA of the CDR3 is TGTGCCAGCAGCCGCCCGCAGGGGGCAACAGATACGCAGTATTTT. Residues: CASSRPQGATDTQYF.

This clone appeared a few times. The chain employs TRBV7-8 and TRBJ2-1; TRBD2 matches at 11 bases. V shed 4 bases, J shed 0 bases, and the junction held 5 bases outside the gene matches. The CDR3 has 17 amino acids. The germline V gene has CDR1 SGHVS and CDR2 FQNEAQ. CDR3 in amino acids: CASSWGLAVLSYNEQFF. The CDR3 DNA reads as TGTGCCAGCAGCTGGGGACTAGCGGTTCTCTCCTACAATGAGCAGTTCTTC. Variable domain in full (rest from reference TRBV7-8 and TRBJ2-1): GAGVSQSPRYKVAKRGQDVALRCDPISGHVSLFWYQQALGQGPEFLTYFQNEAQLDKSGLPSDRFFAERPEGSVSTLKIQRTQQEDSAVYLCASSWGLAVLSYNEQFFGPGTRLTVL.

This clone has a handful of counts. This sequence joins TRBV28 and TRBJ1-2; no definite D call. V lost 5 bases and J lost 5, with 24 bases in between. Germline V CDR1 and CDR2: MDHEN, SYDVKM. The CDR3 runs to 17 residues. Written as DNA, the CDR3 is TGTGCCAGCAGTCCCCCTCGCAGGACTGGAACCCCTTATGGCTACACCTTC. This translates into CASSPPRRTGTPYGYTF.

This rearrangement joins TRBV9 to TRBJ1-1, with D maybe TRBD1 (6 bases). Germline CDR1 is SGDLS and CDR2 is YYNGEE. The V end lost 0 bases, the J end lost 1 base, and 10 bases lay between the germline ends. The CDR3 has 15 amino acids. CDR3: CASSVAARGNTEAFF. CDR3 nucleotide sequence: TGTGCCAGCAGCGTAGCCGCCAGGGGGAACACTGAAGCTTTCTTT.

This clone was picked up a small number of times. The V and J genes are TRBV7-2 and TRBJ1-3, with 8 bases identical to TRBD1. The length of the CDR3 is 17 residues. Germline loops: CDR1 SGHTA, CDR2 FQGNSA. V lost 1 base and J lost 3; bases outside the gene matches: 8. CDR3 region: CASSLVPQGALGNTIYF. CDR3 coding DNA: TGTGCCAGCAGCTTAGTCCCTCAGGGGGCGCTTGGAAACACCATATATTTT.

The CDR3 nucleotides are TGTGCCAGCAGCAGATGGGACAGGGGGAACACTGAAGCTTTCTTT. It encodes CASSRWDRGNTEAFF. This chain links TRBV7-9 with TRBJ1-1; TRBD1 matches at 10 bases. This CDR3 region has 15 residues. After removal of 5 bases from V and 1 base from J, the junction contained 4 bases not matched to a gene. Germline V gene data show CDR1 as SEHNR and CDR2 as FQNEAQ (reference sequence).

The rearrangement uses TRBV6-4 and TRBJ1-6; the D gene is possibly TRBD1 (6 bases). Between the trimmed V and J ends, which lost 2 bases and 8 bases, there was a span of 10 bases. This CDR3 has 14 amino acids. Germline V CDR1 and CDR2: MRHNA, SNTAGT. CDR3: CASSDEQGHSPLHF. The CDR3 bases are TGTGCCAGCAGTGACGAACAGGGCCATTCACCCCTCCACTTT.

This clone was counted a few times. The chain combines TRBV28 with TRBJ2-3; perhaps TRBD2 as D (6 bases). Germline CDR1 and CDR2: MDHEN and SYDVKM. The CDR3 sequence is 17 residues long. V was pared by 6 bases and J by 4 bases, with 23 bases between. The CDR3 here is CASSRPGVGPRSDTQYF. CDR3 coding DNA: TGTGCCAGCAGCCGACCGGGAGTTGGCCCTAGGTCAGATACGCAGTATTTT. Looking up the rest from reference TRBV28 and TRBJ2-3 gives the full variable domain: DVKVTQSSRYLVKRTGEKVFLECVQDMDHENMFWYRQDPGLGLRLIYFSYDVKMKEKGDIPEGYSVSREKKERFSLILESASTNQTSMYLCASSRPGVGPRSDTQYFGPGTRLTVL.

CDR3 nucleotides: TGCGCCAGCAGCCGCCGGGACAGTTCTGGGGCCAACGTCCTGACTTTC. Its translation: CASSRRDSSGANVLTF. The rearrangement links TRBV5-1 to TRBJ2-6, with TRBD1 identical over 7 bases. There are 16 residues in the CDR3. V was pared by 4 bases and J by 1 base, with 5 bases of the junction left unmatched. Germline V gives CDR1 SGHRS, CDR2 YFSETQ.

The chain has TRBV12-5 and TRBJ2-2; 9 positions agree with TRBD1. Germline V CDR1 and CDR2: LGHNT, FRNRAP. Unmatched junction bases numbered 3, after V lost 4 bases and J lost 3 bases. The CDR3 has 15 amino acids. CDR3 sequence reads: CASGSQGAHTGELFF. The CDR3 bases are TGTGCTAGTGGTTCACAGGGGGCCCACACCGGGGAGCTGTTTTTT.

The chain is built from TRBV18 and TRBJ2-5; D unresolved. V was shortened by 3 bases and J by 4 bases, with 9 bases between the two germline ends. Germline V gene sequence: CDR1 KGHSH, CDR2 LQKENI. The CDR3 extends over 13 amino acids. The CDR3 bases are TGTGCCAGCTCACCGAGTAGTCTAGAGACCCAGTACTTC. Translation: CASSPSSLETQYF. Full variable domain (remainder filled in from reference TRBV18 and TRBJ2-5): NAGVMQNPRHLVRRRGQEARLRCSPMKGHSHVYWYRQLPEEGLKFMVYLQKENIIDESGMPKERFSAEFPKEGPSILRIQQVVRGDSAAYFCASSPSSLETQYFGPGTRLLVL.

This chain connects TRBV7-2 to TRBJ2-7, with TRBD1 matching 7 bases. CDR3 size: 14 residues. Trimming at V came to 2 bases and at J to 4 bases, leaving 5 bases not matched to a gene. Germline CDR1 reads SGHTA; CDR2 reads FQGNSA. CDR3: CASSLSLTGYEQYF. In nucleotides, the CDR3 is TGTGCCAGCAGCTTAAGCCTGACAGGGTACGAGCAGTACTTC.